These T cell receptor beta chains were read from a single sample in a study of vaccination effects on CD4 cells after COVID-19. The antigens these receptors bind are not known. Data came from immunoSEQ multiplex PCR; TCRdb stores just in-frame clones and leaves some out. The sample lists under 60,000 clones; around 67% were seen once. Material: CD4+ T cells from PBMCs cultured without peptide, obtained before COVID-19 vaccination. These receptor sequences come from a human donor who received a COVID-19 vaccine. The CDR3 runs from the conserved cysteine through the conserved F or W. Each record gives: V gene, J gene, clone size, D gene, CDR3 DNA, CDR3 protein. A D gene is named only where the DNA matches it firmly. Rows give clone size only sometimes, using once, few, many, or a class for an expanded clone.

>TRBV23-1|TRBJ2-5|NA|NA
TGCGCCAGCAGTCCCCCCTCAGAGACCCAGTACTTC
CASSPPSETQYF
>TRBV5-8|TRBJ1-5|NA|TRBD1
TGTGCCAGCAGCTTAGGACAGGGGGCACAGCCCCAGCATTTT
CASSLGQGAQPQHF
>TRBV6-6|TRBJ1-5|NA|NA
TGTGCCAGCAGTTACCGGGTTGTGGGCAATCAGCCCCAGCATTTT
CASSYRVVGNQPQHF
>TRBV6-5|TRBJ2-1|few|NA
TGTGCCAGCAGTTACTCGGCCGCTCGGGATGAGCAGTTCTTC
CASSYSAARDEQFF
>TRBV3-1/TRBV3-2|TRBJ1-1|NA|TRBD1
TGTGCCAGCAGTTACAGGGACAGGGGGCTCCTCACTGAAGCTTTCTTT
CASSYRDRGLLTEAFF
>TRBV5-1|TRBJ1-6|NA|NA
TGCGCCAGCAGCTTGGCCGGGCGGTCACCCCTCCACTTT
CASSLAGRSPLHF
>TRBV9|TRBJ2-1|NA|TRBD2
TGTGCCAGCAGCCTCCTAGCGGGATCCTACAATGAGCAGTTCTTC
CASSLLAGSYNEQFF
>TRBV5-5|TRBJ1-3|NA|NA
TGTGCCAGCAGCTTGGCCCGAGGCAGGCACGCTGGAAACACCATATATTTT
CASSLARGRHAGNTIYF
>TRBV18|TRBJ1-4|NA|NA
TGTGCCAGCTCACCACCGGCAGGGAATGAAAAACTGTTTTTT
CASSPPAGNEKLFF
>TRBV5-4|TRBJ2-1|few|NA
TGTGCCATGGGGTCCGGGGACAATGAGCAGTTCTTC
CAMGSGDNEQFF
>TRBV4-1|TRBJ1-4|few|NA
TGCGCCAGCAGCGTAACAGCAACTAATGAAAAACTGTTTTTT
CASSVTATNEKLFF
>TRBV6-1|TRBJ2-1|NA|TRBD2
TGTGCCAGCAGTGAATTGGGGACTAGCTCCTACAATGAGCAGTTCTTC
CASSELGTSSYNEQFF
>TRBV29-1|TRBJ2-7|NA|NA
TGCAGCGTTGGAGGACAGACCTACGAGCAGTACTTC
CSVGGQTYEQYF
>TRBV7-2|TRBJ1-1|NA|NA
TGTGCCAGCAGCTTATCCACCCCGGGGTACACTGAAGCTTTCTTT
CASSLSTPGYTEAFF
>TRBV15|TRBJ1-1|NA|NA
TGTGCCACCAGCAGAGATGTGGTCACCGAAGCTTTCTTT
CATSRDVVTEAFF
>TRBV4-3|TRBJ1-1|NA|NA
TGCGCCAGCAGCCAAATTGGGGGGGTTCAAGCTTTCTTT
CASSQIGGVQAFF
>TRBV19|TRBJ1-5|NA|NA
TGTGCCAGTAGTATAGATAGGCGGGGGCCGCTCGGGGCTCAGCCCCAGCATTTT
CASSIDRRGPLGAQPQHF
>TRBV11-3|TRBJ2-1|NA|TRBD2
TGTGCCAGCAGCTTAGAGGCTAGCGGGAGACCCTACAATGAGCAGTTCTTC
CASSLEASGRPYNEQFF
>TRBV7-3|TRBJ2-3|few|TRBD2
TGTGCCAGCAGCTTAAAGGCATTGGCTAGCGGGGGGGCCCGAGATACGCAGTATTTT
CASSLKALASGGARDTQYF
>TRBV5-6|TRBJ2-7|NA|NA
TGTGCCAGCAGTCCCGGGACAACGACCTACGAGCAGTACTTC
CASSPGTTTYEQYF
>TRBV18|TRBJ2-2|NA|TRBD1
TGTGCCAGCTCACCCAGGGGGCCTAGCACCGGGGAGCTGTTTTTT
CASSPRGPSTGELFF
>TRBV7-2|TRBJ2-1|NA|TRBD1
TGTGCCAGCAGACTCACCGGGACAGGGAACAATGAGCAGTTCTTC
CASRLTGTGNNEQFF
>TRBV27|TRBJ2-3|NA|NA
TGTGCCAGCAGTAGACAGCTTAGTACAGATACGCAGTATTTT
CASSRQLSTDTQYF
>TRBV5-4|TRBJ1-1|NA|NA
TGTGCCAGCAGCTTATCCACAGGGAGCACTGAAGCTTTCTTT
CASSLSTGSTEAFF
>TRBV19|TRBJ1-6|NA|TRBD1
TGTGCCAGTAGTCCCGGGACAGGGCCGGAATCACCCCTCCACTTT
CASSPGTGPESPLHF
>TRBV5-1|TRBJ2-7|NA|TRBD2
TGCGCCAGCAGCTTCGCCGGGACTAGCGGGAGGGTGGGGTCCTACGAGCAGTACTTC
CASSFAGTSGRVGSYEQYF
>TRBV2|TRBJ2-1|NA|NA
TGTGCCAGCAGGGCCAATGAGCAGTTCTTC
CASRANEQFF
>TRBV11-2|TRBJ1-1|NA|TRBD1
TGTGCCAGCAGGGGACAGATGAACACTGAAGCTTTCTTT
CASRGQMNTEAFF
>TRBV2|TRBJ2-3|few|TRBD2
TGTGCCAGCAGGCAGACTAGCGGGGGAGCACAGTCTACGCAGTATTTT
CASRQTSGGAQSTQYF
>TRBV11-2|TRBJ2-7|NA|TRBD1
TGTGCCAGCAGGTTCGACAGGGGGCGAATCGACGAGCAGTACTTC
CASRFDRGRIDEQYF
>TRBV12-3/TRBV12-4|TRBJ2-7|NA|NA
TGTGCCAGCAGTGAGCGGTACGAGCAGTACTTC
CASSERYEQYF
>TRBV27|TRBJ1-2|NA|NA
TGTGCCAGCAGTCCGCGAACAGGGAATGGCTACACCTTC
CASSPRTGNGYTF
>TRBV4-3|TRBJ2-2|NA|NA
TGCGCCAGCAGCCAAGACTTCGGGCCCCACGGCGGGGAGCTGTTTTTT
CASSQDFGPHGGELFF
>TRBV3-1/TRBV3-2|TRBJ1-2|few|NA
TGTGCCAGCAGCCACGGACAGAACTATGGCTACACCTTC
CASSHGQNYGYTF
>TRBV5-4|TRBJ2-1|NA|NA
TGTGCCAGCACCTTAGCGTCATCCTACAATGAGCAGTTCTTC
CASTLASSYNEQFF
>TRBV6-1|TRBJ2-7|NA|TRBD1
TGTGCCAGCAGTGATATGGTAGGGCAGGGGGCCCACGAGCAGTACTTC
CASSDMVGQGAHEQYF
>TRBV28|TRBJ2-3|NA|TRBD1
TGTGCCAGCAGTAGCCCGAGCCGGGTAGGGGGCTTTGCAGATACGCAGTATTTT
CASSSPSRVGGFADTQYF
>TRBV28|TRBJ2-7|once|TRBD1
TGTGCCAGCACAGGGGGCATCAACGAGCAGTACTTC
CASTGGINEQYF
>TRBV19|TRBJ2-7|few|NA
TGTGCCTGCTCGGGACTCAACTCCTACGAGCAGTACTTC
CACSGLNSYEQYF
>TRBV7-2|TRBJ2-3|NA|TRBD2
TGTGCCAGCAGCAAGGATGGGGGGGGAGATACGCAGTATTTT
CASSKDGGGDTQYF
>TRBV4-2|TRBJ2-7|NA|NA
TGTGCCAGCAGCCAAGGGACAGACCCCTACGAGCAGTACTTC
CASSQGTDPYEQYF
>TRBV5-1|TRBJ2-1|NA|NA
TGCGCCAGCAGCTCCTGGCCCGGGGACAATGAGCAGTTCTTC
CASSSWPGDNEQFF
>TRBV6-5|TRBJ1-3|NA|NA
TGTGCCAGCAAGAAGGACACTGGAGGAAACACCATATATTTT
CASKKDTGGNTIYF
>TRBV27|TRBJ1-6|NA|NA
TGTGCCAGCAGTTTCCGGGATTCACCCCTCCACTTT
CASSFRDSPLHF
>TRBV24-1|TRBJ1-5|NA|TRBD1
TGTGCCACCAGTGATGGGAGAGGGGGCCTGGATCAGCCCCAGCATTTT
CATSDGRGGLDQPQHF
>TRBV6-6|TRBJ2-4|NA|TRBD2
TGTGCCAGCAGGGTTAGCGGGAGCGAGAGCGGCATTCAGTACTTC
CASRVSGSESGIQYF
>TRBV7-9|TRBJ1-3|NA|TRBD1
TGTGCCAGCAGCCGAAACAGGGGCCACTCTGGAAACACCATATATTTT
CASSRNRGHSGNTIYF
>TRBV7-6|TRBJ2-1|NA|TRBD2
TGTGCCAGCAGCCCGTGGGCGGGGGGTACCTACAATGAGCAGTTCTTC
CASSPWAGGTYNEQFF
>TRBV2|TRBJ1-1|NA|NA
TGTGCCAGCAGTGGATTGATGGGGACTGAAGCTTTCTTT
CASSGLMGTEAFF
>TRBV24-1|TRBJ2-5|NA|NA
TGTGCCACCAGTGACTCAGGACAGGGAGGGCGGGAGACCCAGTACTTC
CATSDSGQGGRETQYF
>TRBV28|TRBJ1-2|few|NA
TGTGCCAGCAGTATACAGGCTAACTATGGCTACACCTTC
CASSIQANYGYTF